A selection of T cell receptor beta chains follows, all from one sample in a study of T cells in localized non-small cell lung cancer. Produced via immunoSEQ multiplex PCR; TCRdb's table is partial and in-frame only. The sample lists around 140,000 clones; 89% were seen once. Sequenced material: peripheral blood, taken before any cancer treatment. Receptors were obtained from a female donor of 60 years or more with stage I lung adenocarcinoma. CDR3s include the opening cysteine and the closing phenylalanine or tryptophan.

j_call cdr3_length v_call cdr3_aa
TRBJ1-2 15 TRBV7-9 CASSYRDTGWRGYTF
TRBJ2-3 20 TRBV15 CATSREVGTSGSTGTDTQYF
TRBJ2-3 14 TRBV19 CASTQGSITDTQYF
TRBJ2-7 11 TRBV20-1 CSARAGVEQYF
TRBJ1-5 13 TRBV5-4 CASSSAPLHSQHF
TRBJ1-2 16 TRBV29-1 CSVGGLGASQQYGYTF
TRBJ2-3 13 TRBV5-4 CAIPVGSTDTQYF
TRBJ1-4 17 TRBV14 CASSQTQGTGWNEKLFF
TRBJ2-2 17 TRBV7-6 CASSLEGLASNTGELFF
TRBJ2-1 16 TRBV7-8 CASSRPGLAGGNEQFF
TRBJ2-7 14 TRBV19 CASKNRAGSYEQYF
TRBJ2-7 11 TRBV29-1 CSTGEPYEQYF
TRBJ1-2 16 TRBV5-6 CASSGGQGANLYGYTF
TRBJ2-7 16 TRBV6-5 CASSYSRTFIPYEQYF
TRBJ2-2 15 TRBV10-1 CASSTGTTNTGELFF
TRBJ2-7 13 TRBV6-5 CASSSNGQYEQYF
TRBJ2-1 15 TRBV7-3 CASSRGLAGYGEQFF
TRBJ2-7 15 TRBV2 CASSGTGTGAYEQYF
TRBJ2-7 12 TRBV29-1 CSVEAEVDEQYF
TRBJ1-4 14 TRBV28 CASRQGSANEKLFF
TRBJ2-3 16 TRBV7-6 CASSLGSSGAADTQYF
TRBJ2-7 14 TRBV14 CASSQVGGIGEQYF
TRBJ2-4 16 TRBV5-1 CASSLASSGRVNIQYF
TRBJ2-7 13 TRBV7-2 CASSSSRLARADF
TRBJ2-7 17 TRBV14 CASSQDLGGPRSYEQYF
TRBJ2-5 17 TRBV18 CASSRGLQSALGETQYF
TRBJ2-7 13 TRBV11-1 CASSIEQGYEQYF
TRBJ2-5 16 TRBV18 CASSPELRIERKTQYF
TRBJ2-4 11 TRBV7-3 CASSPLRAEYF
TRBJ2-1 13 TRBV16 CASSPRQGVEQFF
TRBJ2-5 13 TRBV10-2 CASRIPYQETQYF
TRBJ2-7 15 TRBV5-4 CASSLGGTSSYEQYF
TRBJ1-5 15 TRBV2 CASSVDGRVNQPQHF
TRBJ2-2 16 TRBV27 CASSPNSGSRTGELFF
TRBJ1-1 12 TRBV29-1 CSVRDRGTEAFF
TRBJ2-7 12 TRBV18 CASSPTRTEQYF
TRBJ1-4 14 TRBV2 CASSSVLGNEKLFF
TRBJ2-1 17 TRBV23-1 CASSQDVQGLGYNEQFF
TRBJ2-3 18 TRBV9 CASSDDVLPGAGPDTQYF
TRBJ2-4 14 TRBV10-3 CATLEPEKNNIQYF
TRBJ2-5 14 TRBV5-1 CASSGTSRGETQYF
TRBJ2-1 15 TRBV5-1 CASSLTGKANNEQFF
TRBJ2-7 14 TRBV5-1 CASSPLENSYEQYF
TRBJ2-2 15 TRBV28 CASRTGQGDTGELFF
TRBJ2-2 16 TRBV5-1 CASTLRQGINTGELFF
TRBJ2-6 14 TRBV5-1 CASSFRAGANVLTF
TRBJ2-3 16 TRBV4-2 CASSQDWRPVTDTQYF
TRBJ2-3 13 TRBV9 CASSPSVPDTQYF
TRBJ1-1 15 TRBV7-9 CASSLGTTMNTEAFF
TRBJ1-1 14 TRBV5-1 CASHDRSMNTEAFF
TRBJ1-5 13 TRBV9 CASSVSLGQPQHF
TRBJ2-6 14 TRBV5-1 CASNSRSGANVLTF
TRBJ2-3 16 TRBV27 CASSSASQRGTDTQYF
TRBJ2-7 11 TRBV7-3 CASSPRYEQYF
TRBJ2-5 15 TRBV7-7 CASSLTAGLQETQYF
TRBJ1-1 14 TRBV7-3 CASSLTAGETEAFF